This TCR beta chain was found in a study of blood T cell repertoires in COVID-19. Study-wide context: Sources were T cells, B-cell-depleted T cells, or PBMCs; the material itself was cDNA or gDNA.

J lost 2 bases, V lost 0 bases, and 4 bases had no gene match. Germline V gene data show CDR1 as LNHDA and CDR2 as SQIVND (reference sequence). The CDR3 length is 18 residues. Measured with immunoSEQ multiplex PCR; TCRdb has only the in-frame clones, and not every one. The sample records roughly 100,000 clones, roughly four fifths being singletons. The chain employs TRBV19 and TRBJ2-2, with 12 bases fitting TRBD2. Sequencing used peripheral blood. The sequence was collected from a man aged 55 to 70 with acute or convalescent COVID-19. The CDR3 spells CASSIDLAGGVNTGELFF. The CDR3, as DNA: TGTGCCAGTAGTATAGATCTAGCGGGAGGGGTAAACACCGGGGAGCTGTTTTTT.